This is a list of T cell receptor beta chains from one sample in a study of T-cell memory formation after mild COVID-19. TCRdb independently ran MiXCR on the 5' RACE reads; one entry per CDR3 protein. The repertoire holds about 210,000 distinct CDR3 sequences, with around 25% as singletons. Sequencing used PBMCs or a T cell subset sorted from them (not recorded which). Every receptor here comes from an adult woman who had mild COVID-19 (a few samples of this study predate the infection). Cell type and time point are not known. The CDR3 runs from the conserved cysteine through the conserved F or W. Size values are once, few and many counts, or a class for expanded clones, and some rows have none.

V,size,CDR3
TRBV20-1,many,CSAKAGQGSQNEQFF
TRBV18,.,CASSPGNYNEQFF
TRBV20-1,.,CSAPSHWGRETQYF
TRBV20-1,.,CSASGQFSGSGVGELFF
TRBV19,.,CASSVPGDTQYF
TRBV7-9,few,CASSRDRDNEKLFF
TRBV12-3/TRBV12-4,few,CASSLGVAGQEQYF
TRBV24-1,few,CATSPARPETDTQYF
TRBV2,.,CASRLGEQYF
TRBV19,few,CASSIGQGVLAGTQETQYF
TRBV5-1,few,CASSLVGGGGEQFF
TRBV7-9,few,CASSTGTGEVYQPQHF
TRBV5-1,few,CASSTGHPRQPQHF
TRBV6-2/TRBV6-3,.,CASSYSLRGAPYEQYF
TRBV5-1,many,CASSPGDNFAGELFF
TRBV7-2,few,CASNWDSNTGELFF